This T cell receptor (beta chain) was sequenced during a study of CXCR3-negative and CXCR3-positive naive CD8 T cells. Study conclusions and caveats: Naive CXCR3-positive cells had TRB CDR3s more hydrophobic than those of CXCR3-negative naive cells.

Germline loops: CDR1 MDHEN, CDR2 SYDVKM. The CDR3 covers 15 residues. About this clonotype: The antigen is not known.

The libraries of TRB cDNA were prepared using 5' RACE with UMI labels. Reprocessing the 5' RACE reads, TCRdb reports a single entry for every CDR3 protein and omits DNA. The sample's table shows 110,000 or so distinct CDR3 sequences. The sample comprised naive CXCR3+ CD8+ T cells from blood. Subset described: CD45RO-CCR7+CD27+CD95- naive CD8+ T cells expressing CXCR3 (TNR3+). The J gene is TRBJ1-5, the V gene TRBV28; TCRdb gives TRBD1 as the D gene, but with no DNA this cannot be confirmed. This clonotype originated in a human donor in good health. Some clones in this sample may be carry-over from other donors' samples. The CDR3 sequence: CASTRQGRSNQPQHF.